This T cell receptor (beta chain) comes out of a study of blood T cell repertoires in COVID-19. All enrollees were roughly 18 to 89 years old and from approximately 25 US areas. Two consecutive negative NP/OP PCR tests, clearance, or resolved symptoms defined Cohort 3 recovery. In this sample, this clone turned up a few times. The CDR3 has 14 residues. V dropped 4 bases and J dropped 7 bases, with 14 bases sitting between them. Germline V gene sequence: CDR1 SGHRS, CDR2 YFSETQ. In the source study's methods: How many nucleated cells were present was estimated from reference gene primer amplification. TCRdb keeps only in-frame clones here, not all; method: immunoSEQ multiplex PCR. V and J calls and clone size are copied from that table; D and trimming were computed from the DNA. The sample lists about 160,000 clones, roughly 90% seen once, with 6.5% to 8% in the top ten.

V gene TRBV5-1 combines with J gene TRBJ2-2; possibly TRBD2 for D (6 bases). Input material: PBMCs or T cells enriched from blood (not recorded which). This receptor was taken from a woman in her forties or fifties who had recovered from COVID-19. The CDR3 region has the DNA TGCGCCAGCAGCCTCGGGACTGCCAGCGGGGAGCTGTTTTTT. Amino acid sequence: CASSLGTASGELFF.